These 20 T cell receptor beta chains were sequenced from one sample in a study of blood T cell repertoires in COVID-19. Clones were sequenced by immunoSEQ multiplex PCR, and TCRdb holds only the in-frame ones, with some missing. The sample has approximately 290,000 clones, around 89% seen once; the top ten hold around 0.8%. The sample was peripheral blood. These receptors were taken from a young man with acute or convalescent COVID-19.

V is TRBV7-2 and J is TRBJ1-2; TRBD1 aligns across 10 bases. With V trimmed by 5 bases and J by 5 bases, 5 bases remained unmatched. Germline loops: CDR1 SGHTA, CDR2 FQGNSA. This CDR3 is 14 amino acids long. The CDR3 reads CASSPWTGGYGYTF. CDR3 DNA: TGTGCCAGCAGCCCTTGGACAGGGGGGTATGGCTACACCTTC.

The chain combines TRBV9 with TRBJ2-5; D gene unclear. Per germline, CDR1 SGDLS and CDR2 YYNGEE. The CDR3 is 17 amino acids. The V gene lost 0 bases and the J gene lost 8 bases, with 23 bases spanning the gap. The CDR3 protein is CASSVVRCCPSNGTQYF. CDR3 bases: TGTGCCAGCAGCGTAGTGAGGTGTTGCCCGTCAAATGGAACCCAGTACTTC.

The J gene is TRBJ2-5, the V gene TRBV5-4; 12 bases agree with TRBD1. The V gene end was trimmed by 1 base and the J gene end by 5 bases; junction bases not matched to a gene: 3. CDR1 and CDR2 (germline): SGHNT, YYREEE (reference sequence). This CDR3 is 15 amino acids long. CDR3 amino acids: CASSLPGTGGETQYF. The CDR3 DNA is TGTGCCAGCAGCTTGCCCGGGACAGGGGGCGAGACCCAGTACTTC.

The CDR3 reads CASTSPGTNEKLFF. Written as DNA, the CDR3 is TGTGCCAGCACCTCGCCAGGGACTAATGAAAAACTGTTTTTT. The rearrangement joins TRBV9 to TRBJ1-4; D is possibly TRBD1 (5 bases). The CDR3 is 14 residues long. The V and J ends lost 6 bases and 2 bases respectively, with 11 bases between them. CDR1 and CDR2 from the germline V gene are SGDLS and YYNGEE.

The chain couples TRBV6-5 to TRBJ2-1; D possibly corresponds to TRBD2 (5 bases). The CDR3 sequence is 15 residues long. From germline, CDR1 is MNHEY and CDR2 SVGAGI. Trimming pared 6 bases from V and 1 base from J, leaving 13 bases between. DNA of the CDR3: TGTGCCAGCAGAGGAAAAGCGGCGTCCTACAATGAGCAGTTCTTC. Translation gives CASRGKAASYNEQFF.

The chain has TRBV19 and TRBJ2-6; 10 nucleotides align to TRBD1. This CDR3 comprises 17 residues. The V segment lost 10 bases and the J segment 1 base; nucleotides outside the gene matches: 10. Per the germline V gene, CDR1 is LNHDA and CDR2 is SQIVND (reference sequence). The CDR3 DNA reads TGTGCCACCAGAGTGGGACAGGGGTTGTCTGGGGCCAACGTCCTGACTTTC. It codes for CATRVGQGLSGANVLTF.

The chain joins TRBV5-1 to TRBJ2-5, with 9 nucleotides matching TRBD2. The CDR3 totals 14 residues. J lost 1 base, V lost 2 bases, and 0 bases had no gene match. Germline CDR1 SGHRS, CDR2 YFSETQ. In DNA, the CDR3 is TGCGCCAGCAGCTTTAGCGGGGGCCAAGAGACCCAGTACTTC. Amino acid sequence: CASSFSGGQETQYF.

This chain joins TRBV7-3 and TRBJ1-1; perhaps TRBD1 as D (5 bases). This CDR3 contains 15 residues. CDR1 is SGHTA and CDR2 is FQGTGA in the germline V gene. V lost 0 bases to trimming and J lost 4 bases, with 12 bases between them. CDR3 DNA: TGTGCCAGCAGCTTAACGTCGGGGAGGGGCACTGAAGCTTTCTTT. The encoded protein is CASSLTSGRGTEAFF. The full variable domain, with the rest looked up from reference TRBV7-3 and TRBJ1-1, is GAGVSQTPSNKVTEKGKYVELRCDPISGHTALYWYRQSLGQGPEFLIYFQGTGAADDSGLPNDRFFAVRPEGSVSTLKIQRTERGDSAVYLCASSLTSGRGTEAFFGQGTRLTVV.

This clone was detected only a few times. This chain joins TRBV28 and TRBJ1-2; D possibly corresponds to TRBD1 (6 bases). Trimming took off 8 bases at V and 5 bases at J, with 18 bases between the two ends. The germline V gene encodes CDR1 MDHEN and CDR2 SYDVKM. The length of the CDR3 is 14 residues. The CDR3 reads CASERNRDFYGYTF. The CDR3 DNA is TGTGCCAGCGAACGGAACAGGGATTTTTATGGCTACACCTTC.

This clone showed up just once. The chain joins TRBV7-2 to TRBJ2-7; D gene ambiguous. CDR3 size: 15 residues. Germline CDR1 reads SGHTA; CDR2 reads FQGNSA. V was clipped by 2 bases and J by 0 bases, with 11 bases between them. CDR3 sequence: CASSLSRFGSYEQYF. The CDR3 region has the DNA TGTGCCAGCAGCTTATCTCGCTTCGGCTCCTACGAGCAGTACTTC.

CDR3 in DNA: TGTGCCAGCAGGGCCCATAATCAGCCCCAGCATTTT. Protein product: CASRAHNQPQHF. This rearrangement joins TRBV6-5 to TRBJ1-5; the D is unclear. Germline-derived CDR1 and CDR2 are MNHEY and SVGAGI. Trimming took off 6 bases at V and 4 bases at J, with 7 bases between the two ends. The CDR3 consists of 12 residues.

The chain recombines TRBV4-1 with TRBJ2-7; 7 nucleotides line up with TRBD1. V lost 0 bases, J lost 4 bases, and 12 bases stayed unmatched. The CDR3 length is 17 residues. Per the germline V gene, CDR1 is MGHRA and CDR2 is YSYEKL. The CDR3 loop reads CASSQESATGFIYEQYF. CDR3 DNA sequence: TGCGCCAGCAGCCAAGAATCCGCGACAGGGTTCATTTACGAGCAGTACTTC.

Written as DNA, the CDR3 is TGTGCCAGCAGATCCGACACTTACTATGGCTACACCTTC. This gives the protein CASRSDTYYGYTF. V is TRBV6-5 and J is TRBJ1-2; D gene uncertain. Trimming took 6 bases from V and 3 from J, leaving 11 bases between them. Looked up from germline, CDR1 is MNHEY and CDR2 is SVGAGI. The CDR3 is 13 residues long.

This clone has a handful of counts. The V call is TRBV6-6, the J call TRBJ1-1; TRBD1 matches at 8 bases. J was trimmed by 5 bases and V by 0 bases; bases with no gene match: 5. Germline V gene lookup returns CDR1 MNHNY and CDR2 SVGAGI (reference sequence). This CDR3 region has 15 residues. CDR3 sequence reads: CASSYSGQGATEAFF. CDR3 nucleotide sequence: TGTGCCAGCAGTTACTCGGGGCAGGGGGCAACTGAAGCTTTCTTT.

This clone has a single count. This chain connects TRBV5-6 to TRBJ1-2; 12 bases are shared with TRBD1. The CDR3 consists of 16 residues. Per the germline V gene, CDR1 is SGHDT and CDR2 is YYEEEE. The ends lost 2 bases at V and 2 bases at J; junction bases unmatched: 4. CDR3: CASSFWDRGLNYGYTF. CDR3 nucleotide sequence: TGTGCCAGCAGCTTTTGGGACAGGGGGCTCAACTATGGCTACACCTTC.

The genes are TRBV9 and TRBJ1-6; possible D gene TRBD1, 5 bases. This CDR3 contains 14 residues. Germline CDR1 SGDLS, CDR2 YYNGEE. V lost 0 bases to trimming and J lost 5 bases, with 6 bases between them. In DNA, the CDR3 is TGTGCCAGCAGCGTAGCACAGGATAATTCACCCCTCCACTTT. Encoded protein: CASSVAQDNSPLHF.

The chain links TRBV30 to TRBJ2-2; D is unresolved. Germline V gives CDR1 GTSNPN, CDR2 SVGIG (reference sequence). CDR3 size: 13 residues. V lost 6 bases to trimming and J lost 2 bases, with 10 bases between them. Here the CDR3 reads CACNRHNTGELFF. Written as DNA, the CDR3 is TGTGCCTGTAACAGACATAACACCGGGGAGCTGTTTTTT.

V usage is TRBV28 and J usage is TRBJ1-5; D perhaps matches TRBD1 (5 bases). Germline V gene lookup returns CDR1 MDHEN and CDR2 SYDVKM. The CDR3 length is 14 residues. V was shortened by 8 bases and J by 7 bases, with 18 bases between the two germline ends. CDR3 DNA sequence: TGTGCCAGCCTTTCCGGGGGATTGGGACAGCCCCAGCATTTT. Encoded protein: CASLSGGLGQPQHF.

The chain links TRBV6-5 to TRBJ1-2; tentatively, D is TRBD1 (5 bases). The V end was cut by 6 bases, the J end by 5 bases, with 19 bases between. Per germline, CDR1 MNHEY and CDR2 SVGAGI. The CDR3 length is 15 residues. CDR3 DNA: TGTGCCAGCAGCCCAAGACCCGAAGGGGATTATGGCTACACCTTC. The encoded protein is CASSPRPEGDYGYTF.

V usage is TRBV24-1 and J usage is TRBJ1-3; a possible D gene is TRBD1 (6 bases). Trimming cost V 4 bases and J 0 bases, with 12 bases left between them. This CDR3 is 16 amino acids long. The germline CDR1 and CDR2 sequences are KGHDR and SFDVKD. The CDR3 DNA follows: TGTGCCACCAGTGAAGGGGGTCCGAACTCTGGAAACACCATATATTTT. Translated, it gives CATSEGGPNSGNTIYF.